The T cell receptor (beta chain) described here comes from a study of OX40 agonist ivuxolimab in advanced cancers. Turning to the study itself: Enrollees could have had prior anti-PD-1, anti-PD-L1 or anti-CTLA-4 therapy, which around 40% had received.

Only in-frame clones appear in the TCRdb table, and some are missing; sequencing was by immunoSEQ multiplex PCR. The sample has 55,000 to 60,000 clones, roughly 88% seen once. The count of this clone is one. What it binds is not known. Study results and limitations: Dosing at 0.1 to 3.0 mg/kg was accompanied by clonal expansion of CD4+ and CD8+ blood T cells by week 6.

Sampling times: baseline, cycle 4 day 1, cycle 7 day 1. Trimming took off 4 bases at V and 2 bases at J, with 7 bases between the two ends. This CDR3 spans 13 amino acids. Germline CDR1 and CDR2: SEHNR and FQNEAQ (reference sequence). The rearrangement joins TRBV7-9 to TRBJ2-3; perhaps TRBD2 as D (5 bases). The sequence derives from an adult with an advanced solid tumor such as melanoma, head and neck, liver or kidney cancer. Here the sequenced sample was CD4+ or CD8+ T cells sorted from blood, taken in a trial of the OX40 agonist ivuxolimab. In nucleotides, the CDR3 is TGTGCCAGCAGCTCGGGGAACACAGATACGCAGTATTTT. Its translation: CASSSGNTDTQYF. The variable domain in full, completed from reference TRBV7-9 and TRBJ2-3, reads DTGVSQNPRHKITKRGQNVTFRCDPISEHNRLYWYRQTLGQGPEFLTYFQNEAQLEKSRLLSDRFSAERPKGSFSTLEIQRTEQGDSAMYLCASSSGNTDTQYFGPGTRLTVL.